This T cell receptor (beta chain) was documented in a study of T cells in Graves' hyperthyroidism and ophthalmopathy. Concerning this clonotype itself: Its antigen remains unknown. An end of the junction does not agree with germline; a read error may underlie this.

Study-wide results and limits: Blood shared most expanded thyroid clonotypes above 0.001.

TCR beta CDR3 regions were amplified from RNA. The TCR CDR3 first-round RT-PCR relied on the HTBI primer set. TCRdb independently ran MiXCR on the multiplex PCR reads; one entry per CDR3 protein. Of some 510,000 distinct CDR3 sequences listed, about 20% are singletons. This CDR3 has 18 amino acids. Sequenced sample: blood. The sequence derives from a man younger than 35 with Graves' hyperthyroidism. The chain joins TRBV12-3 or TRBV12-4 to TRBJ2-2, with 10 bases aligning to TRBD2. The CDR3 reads CASKDGRRLAGVTGELLF. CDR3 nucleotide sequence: TGTGCCAGCAAAGATGGGCGCAGGCTAGCGGGAGTCACCGGGGAGCTGTTGTTT.